This T cell receptor (beta chain) was retrieved from a study of T cell responses to AZD1222 COVID-19 vaccine (TCRdb year 2021). About the study as a whole: AZD1222 recipients whose second dose came at about 4 weeks and those whose second dose came at about 12 weeks were combined into one group, since spike-specific TCR depth and breadth did not differ between the two schedules. TCR sequencing covered fewer than 250 trial participants: 200 to 220 given two doses of AZD1222 and 26 given two doses of MenACWY control vaccine. Trial participants were enrolled into age subgroups of 18-55, 56-69 and 70-plus years, which contained roughly 140, 27 and 60 TCR-sequenced participants, respectively. Study-wide findings and limitations: No day 14 peak-response samples were available, so repertoires were characterized only after the peak T cell response. Conclusions about previously exposed vaccinees were limited because only six or seven AZD1222 recipients were SARS-CoV-2 seropositive at baseline. Reportedly, almost half of the unique spike-specific TCRs recognized epitopes lying outside the regions that are mutated in the B.1.351 and B.1.1.7 variants. Most participants were white British and females outnumbered males, and the authors suggested that clonal diversity may have been underestimated. After two AZD1222 doses, spike-specific TCR breadth and depth were significantly higher than at day 0 and than in MenACWY recipients. The whole spike protein was spanned by vaccine-associated CD4 TCRs, and dominant responses were seen in regions 160-218 and 743-854. In the small 56-69-year group, the increase in depth fell short of significance, most likely because of low power.

The sample's time point label, decoded: baseline before first vaccination. Samples from vaccinated people were obtained from the UK trials COV001 and COV002, which included a single-blind randomized controlled phase 2/3 trial of AZD1222 (ChAdOx1 nCoV-19) in healthy adults. Trial participant PBMC samples were collected at day 0 and day 28 after the second dose for TCRbeta chain sequencing. The CDR3 regions of human TCRbeta chains were subjected to immunosequencing. As for the authors' bioinformatics: Repertoire TCRs were matched against a reference library of SARS-CoV-2-specific TCRs generated with the MIRA antigen-specificity platform. Breadth was defined as the fraction of unique TCRs that were SARS-CoV-2-associated, and depth was defined as the fraction of total T cells that were SARS-CoV-2-associated. Using the MIRA data, each spike-specific TCR was mapped to the spike region that the TCR reacts to and placed in a CD4 or CD8 class. Log10-transformed breadth and depth values were compared by one-way ANOVA with Sidak's multiple comparisons tests. TCRdb retrieved this table from immuneACCESS and kept in-frame rearrangements only. Not all clones are present; in checked studies, unresolved V genes account for under half, and no reason is known for the remainder. V and J calls and clone size are copied from that table; D and trimming were computed from the DNA. This sample lists roughly 96,000 clones; roughly 90% were detected once. The ten largest clonotypes hold less than 3.5% of the sample.

As for this clone: Its antigen specificity is not known. No base quality values were provided; no much bigger clone lies one nucleotide off.

The source material was peripheral blood, sampled on day 0 of AZD1222 vaccination. This clonotype was obtained from an adult in good health.

The CDR3 protein is CASSLDRLHYDYGYTF. The DNA reads TGTGCCAGCAGCTTGGACAGGCTGCATTATGACTATGGCTACACCTTC. The rearranged segments are TRBV7-8 and TRBJ1-2; 7 bases in between match TRBD1. Taken from cysteine to phenylalanine, the CDR3 has 16 residues. Just the 48-base CDR3 DNA is kept, in frame starting at base 1. CDR1 and CDR2 are read off the germline V gene as SGHVS and FQNEAQ. From V the trimming removes 3 bases and from J it removes 3 bases, while the gene matches leave 10 bases of the junction unaccounted for.